Listed here are 21 T cell receptor beta chains from one sample, sequenced in a study of T cell responses to AZD1222 COVID-19 vaccine. Sequencing was performed with immunoSEQ multiplex PCR; in TCRdb, only in-frame clones are kept and a portion is missing. The table includes 90,000 to 120,000 clones, roughly nine tenths detected once. Sequenced here: peripheral blood, sampled on day 0 of AZD1222 vaccination. The receptors stem from an adult in good health.

The chain employs TRBV7-9 and TRBJ1-5, with 9 positions matching TRBD1. CDR1 is SEHNR, CDR2 FQNEAQ, per germline (reference sequence). With 1 base clipped from V and 4 bases from J, the junction kept 11 bases outside the gene matches. The CDR3 has 18 amino acids. CDR3 sequence: CASSLGPPGQGFNQPQHF. The CDR3 bases are TGTGCCAGCAGCTTAGGACCCCCGGGACAGGGTTTTAATCAGCCCCAGCATTTT.

The chain recombines TRBV18 with TRBJ1-2, with unresolved D. Germline V lookup: CDR1 KGHSH, CDR2 LQKENI. CDR3 length: 15 amino acids. The V and J ends lost 2 bases and 3 bases respectively, with 13 bases between them. This chain's CDR3 is CASSPVSGSYYGYTF. Written as DNA, the CDR3 is TGTGCCAGCTCACCAGTGTCAGGCTCTTACTATGGCTACACCTTC.

This chain links TRBV28 with TRBJ1-5; no definite D call. The germline CDR1 and CDR2 sequences are MDHEN and SYDVKM. Deletions cut 5 bases from V and 9 bases from J, with 14 bases between. CDR3 size: 13 residues. CDR3 amino acids: CASSPSDQRPQHF. CDR3 nucleotides: TGTGCCAGCAGTCCCTCGGACCAGAGGCCCCAGCATTTT.

V gene TRBV19 combines with J gene TRBJ2-1; 16 nucleotides align to TRBD2. V lost 3 bases to trimming and J lost 6 bases; unmatched junction nucleotides: 8. The CDR3 extends over 18 amino acids. Germline-derived CDR1 and CDR2 are LNHDA and SQIVND (reference sequence). CDR3 region: CASSIQGLAGGIPNEQFF. Written as DNA, the CDR3 is TGTGCCAGTAGTATCCAGGGACTAGCGGGAGGGATCCCCAATGAGCAGTTCTTC.

The chain links TRBV2 to TRBJ2-6; tentative D call: TRBD1 (7 bases). The CDR3 is 16 amino acids. Per germline, CDR1 SNHLY and CDR2 FYNNEI. V was pared by 3 bases and J by 2 bases, with 11 bases between. CDR3 region: CASSDRRGAGANVLTF. In nucleotides, the CDR3 is TGTGCCAGCAGTGATCGCAGGGGGGCTGGGGCCAACGTCCTGACTTTC.

J is TRBJ1-5 and V is TRBV6-2 or TRBV6-3, with D uncertain. Germline lookup yields CDR1 MNHEY and CDR2 SVGEGT. V lost 2 bases and J 2 bases, leaving 7 bases between the germline ends. There are 14 residues in the CDR3. The CDR3 DNA reads as TGTGCCAGCAGTTACATCGAGCGCAATCAGCCCCAGCATTTT. It translates to CASSYIERNQPQHF.

The chain couples TRBV7-8 to TRBJ1-5; D perhaps matches TRBD1 (6 bases). V lost 2 bases and J 4 bases, leaving 6 bases between the germline ends. The CDR3 is 13 residues long. Germline loops: CDR1 SGHVS, CDR2 FQNEAQ. This CDR3 reads CASSLQGNQPQHF. Here the CDR3 DNA reads TGTGCCAGCAGCTTACAGGGGAATCAGCCCCAGCATTTT.

CDR3 residues: CASSYSITGGSPLHF. The CDR3 DNA is TGTGCCAGCAGTTACTCGATTACGGGCGGCTCACCCCTCCACTTT. The V and J genes are TRBV6-5 and TRBJ1-6, with D unclear. V was cut by 0 bases and J by 10 bases, with 13 bases left in between. The CDR3 is made up of 15 amino acids. Germline lookup yields CDR1 MNHEY and CDR2 SVGAGI.

In this sample, this clone turned up a few times. The genes are TRBV2 and TRBJ1-1, with a possible D match to TRBD1 (5 bases). Germline V gene lookup returns CDR1 SNHLY and CDR2 FYNNEI. The germline V and J ends were trimmed by 4 bases and 3 bases, with 21 bases remaining between them. This CDR3 has 17 amino acids. CDR3 loop: CASSGLGGLVWDTEAFF. The CDR3 DNA reads TGTGCCAGCAGTGGTCTCGGGGGTTTGGTCTGGGACACTGAAGCTTTCTTT. The full variable domain, its missing parts supplied by reference TRBV2 and TRBJ1-1, is EPEVTQTPSHQVTQMGQEVILRCVPISNHLYFYWYRQILGQKVEFLVSFYNNEISEKSEIFDDQFSVERPDGSNFTLKIRSTKLEDSAMYFCASSGLGGLVWDTEAFFGQGTRLTVV.

This clone turned up a few times. The chain has TRBV6-4 and TRBJ1-2; no clear D gene. The CDR3 is 15 amino acids. The germline CDR1 and CDR2 sequences are MRHNA and SNTAGT. Trimming pared 3 bases from V and 2 bases from J, leaving 13 bases between. CDR3 protein: CASSEGPYENYGYTF. In DNA form, the CDR3 reads TGTGCCAGCAGTGAAGGGCCTTATGAGAACTATGGCTACACCTTC.

The chain joins TRBV2 to TRBJ1-1, with no clear D. Germline V gives CDR1 SNHLY, CDR2 FYNNEI. This CDR3 region has 13 residues. The ends were cut back, 5 bases at V and 4 bases at J, with 11 bases in the middle. The DNA of the CDR3 is TGTGCCAGCAGTATTACCGAGCGCACTGAAGCTTTCTTT. Amino acids: CASSITERTEAFF. Filled out from reference TRBV2 and TRBJ1-1, the complete variable domain reads EPEVTQTPSHQVTQMGQEVILRCVPISNHLYFYWYRQILGQKVEFLVSFYNNEISEKSEIFDDQFSVERPDGSNFTLKIRSTKLEDSAMYFCASSITERTEAFFGQGTRLTVV.

The chain couples TRBV5-1 to TRBJ2-3, with D maybe TRBD2 (6 bases). The germline gives CDR1 SGHRS, CDR2 YFSETQ. V lost 1 base and J lost 4, with 16 bases in between. The CDR3 covers 16 residues. The CDR3 DNA sequence: TGCGCCAGCAGCTTGTCGGCGGGGACGTTCGCAGATACGCAGTATTTT. It specifies CASSLSAGTFADTQYF.

The V gene is TRBV9, the J gene TRBJ1-4; D is possibly TRBD1 (6 bases). Trimming left V 0 bases short and J 7 bases short, with 13 bases between. This CDR3 spans 15 amino acids. CDR1 and CDR2 from the germline V gene are SGDLS and YYNGEE. CDR3 DNA sequence: TGTGCCAGCAGCGTAGGGACAGTTCCTATTGAAAAACTGTTTTTT. Translated, it gives CASSVGTVPIEKLFF.

V is TRBV12-3 or TRBV12-4 and J is TRBJ2-7; D remains unclear. Deletions cut 5 bases from V and 4 bases from J, with 6 bases between. The CDR3 totals 11 residues. The CDR3 loop reads CASSREYEQYF. In nucleotides, the CDR3 is TGTGCCAGCAGTCGCGAATACGAGCAGTACTTC.

V and J are TRBV2 and TRBJ1-2; D gene unclear. Looked up from germline, CDR1 is SNHLY and CDR2 is FYNNEI. CDR3 length equals 14 residues. The V gene lost 2 bases and the J gene lost 6 bases, with 13 bases spanning the gap. CDR3 in DNA: TGTGCCAGCAGTGAAACCAACGGGGAGGATGGCTACACCTTC. It translates to CASSETNGEDGYTF.

The chain carries TRBV7-9 and TRBJ1-5; TRBD1 matches at 10 bases. Per germline, CDR1 SEHNR and CDR2 FQNEAQ (reference sequence). The CDR3 runs to 16 residues. J lost 1 base, V lost 5 bases, and 5 bases had no gene match. In DNA form, the CDR3 reads TGTGCCAGCAGCCTTGGACAGGGGGGGAGCAATCAGCCCCAGCATTTT. Translating it yields CASSLGQGGSNQPQHF.

The V call is TRBV2, the J call TRBJ1-2; 7 bases match TRBD1. The junction had 6 bases not matched to a gene; V was cut back by 2 bases and J by 3 bases. CDR1 and CDR2 (germline): SNHLY, FYNNEI. This CDR3 is built from 15 residues. Here the CDR3 reads CASSERAGGDYGYTF. CDR3 bases: TGTGCCAGCAGTGAAAGGGCAGGGGGAGACTATGGCTACACCTTC.

In the case of this clone: The same CDR3 arises from other DNA sequences in this sample as well. The V and J genes are TRBV27 and TRBJ1-6; D unclear. The CDR3 has 12 amino acids. The V end lost 2 bases, the J end lost 7 bases, and 3 bases lay between the germline ends. Germline-derived CDR1 and CDR2 are MNHEY and SMNVEV (reference sequence). The chain's CDR3 is CASSLLNSPLHF. The CDR3 nucleotides are TGTGCCAGCAGTTTACTCAATTCACCCCTCCACTTT.

As concerns this clone: One end of the junction varies from germline; a read error may be responsible. The chain has TRBV7-7 and TRBJ2-2; possibly TRBD1 for D (5 bases). This CDR3 comprises 15 residues. Looked up from germline, CDR1 is SSHAT and CDR2 is FNYEAQ (reference sequence). The DNA for the CDR3 is TGTGCTAGCAGCAGTCAGGGAATTCGGACCGGGGAGCTGTTTTTT. Its protein product is CASSSQGIRTGELFF.

This clone was observed a single time. The chain couples TRBV6-5 to TRBJ1-2, with D possibly being TRBD1 (6 bases). The CDR3 is made up of 16 amino acids. Germline V gene lookup returns CDR1 MNHEY and CDR2 SVGAGI. The V gene lost 0 bases and the J gene lost 2 bases, with 13 bases spanning the gap. The CDR3 spells CASSYSSRQANYGYTF. DNA of the CDR3: TGTGCCAGCAGTTACTCGTCTCGACAGGCGAACTATGGCTACACCTTC.

V usage is TRBV27 and J usage is TRBJ1-4; no reliable D call. V lost 4 bases and J 4 bases, leaving 7 bases between the germline ends. Germline loops: CDR1 MNHEY, CDR2 SMNVEV (reference sequence). The CDR3 is 13 amino acids. The CDR3 DNA is TGTGCCAGCAGTTGGCGGATTAATGAAAAACTGTTTTTT. The encoded protein is CASSWRINEKLFF.